The clone carrying this T cell receptor beta chain was counted only a few times. The antigen is undetermined. These data come from a study of identical twins' blood T cells. Whole-study context: Approximately 12 libraries, six alpha and six beta, gave around 48 million reads. Broader study findings: Mainly, cloneset size products determined shared clonotypes, twins included.

TCRdb reanalysed the 5' RACE reads using MiXCR and keeps one entry per CDR3 protein. Among 400,000 or so distinct CDR3 sequences, under 30% were seen once, and the ten largest hold 6.1%. There are 13 residues in the CDR3. CDR1 MNHEY and CDR2 SVGAGI come from the germline V gene. V was shortened by 1 base and J by 3 bases, with 4 bases between the two germline ends. Three pairs of healthy female monozygous twins were the donors. The chain joins TRBV6-5 to TRBJ2-1; D unresolved. Sequencing was carried out using PBMCs. The receptor comes from a woman between 18 and 50 years old in good health. The CDR3 nucleotides are TGTGCCAGCAGTTACTACAACTACAATGAGCAGTTCTTC. This sequence encodes CASSYYNYNEQFF.